Sequencing of this T cell receptor (beta chain) was carried out in a study of cytomegalovirus exposure and HLA in healthy donors. This PCR relied on a set of 60 Vbeta primers and 13 Jbeta primers. Sequencing was performed with immunoSEQ multiplex PCR; in TCRdb, only in-frame clones are kept and a portion is missing. This sample's table reports 100,000 or so clones. After removal of 3 bases from V and 8 bases from J, the junction contained 8 bases not matched to a gene. Germline CDR1 SGHDT, CDR2 YYEEEE. The CDR3 extends over 13 amino acids. General study results and limits: Later analysis demonstrated an association between a missense DCLRE1C variant and TCR beta V- and J-gene trimming. The study assumed roughly uniform donor sequencing depth for presence/absence analyses.

As for this clone: Its specificity is unknown.

Sequencing was carried out using PBMCs. The sequence was collected from a man aged 50 or older in good health and CMV-seronegative. V usage is TRBV5-6 and J usage is TRBJ2-7; 7 bases align to TRBD1. DNA of the CDR3: TGTGCCAGCAGCTGGAGACAGGGCCAGAAGCAGTACTTC. This translates into CASSWRQGQKQYF.